This entry features one T cell receptor beta chain sequence. The antigen it recognizes is unknown. Read coverage stops 3 residues before the CDR3 terminus; the germline J gene supplies the remainder. This specimen belongs to a study of T cells in women clearing cervical HPV infection (dated by TCRdb to the late 2010s). In the study overall: The cases were about two dozen women with histologically confirmed HPV16-related CIN3 or worse, and 2 of those women had invasive cancers. Controls were around 25 women whose single incident HPV16 infection cleared within 12 months without precancer or cancer developing. Blood from cases was collected at the visit where the lesion was first found, while blood from controls was collected once the infection could no longer be detected. Among cases, blood sampling came a median of approximately 150 days after lesion detection, with an interquartile range of about 80 to 220 days. Because only a few women had HLA typing data, the possibility that HLA type acted as a confounder could not be ruled out. An exploratory proof-of-principle case-control study, nested within the Guanacaste HPV Natural History Study in Costa Rica, was conducted to compare TCR repertoires across cervical HPV16 outcomes. Cases and controls were matched on age within five years and on year of sample collection. Cases had a median age of about 35 years and controls had a median age of around 41, with no significant differences in baseline characteristics. The parent cohort enrolled approximately 9,200 women aged 18 or older in Guanacaste, Costa Rica, during about 1992 to 1994 and followed them for around 7 years. Five blinded duplicates per group were added as quality controls, giving about 60 samples: around 50 participants and ten or so replicates. Summary of the overall study and its limitations: Whether associations preceded infection or resulted from infection could not be shown with the cross-sectional design, and effector/memory subsets and HPV-specific T cells were not isolated. Cases had lower TRBV6-7 relative abundance than controls (approximately 0.11% versus 0.16%; Bonferroni P = 0.0008). Because T-cell numbers per sample were unknown, differences in richness could reflect varying T-cell content rather than repertoire biology. TCR repertoire richness was significantly higher in CIN3+ cases than in controls across sequencing depths, while evenness did not differ. By combining richness with V gene abundances, random forest classifiers separated cases from controls with an estimated AUC of about 0.86.

TCR beta CDR3 regions were amplified by multiplex PCR from an average of about 1,100 ng genomic DNA per sample using the immunoSEQ assay. To correct primer bias, the assay used a complete synthetic TCR repertoire to set an amplification baseline. The amplicons were sequenced on the Illumina platform. The authors processed their data as follows. Error correction of the sequences involved clustering with frequency ratios plus a modified nearest-neighbor algorithm, after which the sequences were analyzed in the immunoSEQ Analyzer using IMGT gene definitions. At each rarefaction depth, TCR richness and evenness were averaged over 20 rarefaction repeats, and samples with fewer sequences than the depth were excluded. Wilcoxon rank sum tests with FDR correction were used to compare relative abundances of V, D and J genes between the groups. An intraclass correlation of 95% to 97% for TCR richness and an average of roughly 76% across 66 gene segments were obtained from the blinded duplicates. The table was pulled from immuneACCESS by TCRdb, which kept in-frame rearrangements only. Such tables lose some clones; where checked, under half of the loss comes from unresolved V genes, and the rest has no known cause. The V and J calls and clone size are taken from that table; D and trimming were inferred from the DNA. The sample table includes around 30,000 clones. Of the sample, around 19% is held by the ten largest clones.

Every participant had a single incident cervical HPV16 infection, and women with prevalent HPV16 infections were excluded. Cervical HPV DNA was detected by MY09/MY11 PCR, and genotyping was performed by dot-blot hybridization. Fifteen mL of heparinized blood were centrifuged, and the buffy coat was aliquoted, frozen at -30°C, then stored at -80°C. QIAGEN kits were used to extract genomic DNA from buffy coat specimens. The germline V gene gives CDR1 as SNHLY and CDR2 as FYNNEI. Including the terminal cysteine and phenylalanine, the CDR3 comprises 13 residues. Shown are 30 bases from within the CDR3, in frame from base 1.

This receptor was taken from a woman aged 18 to 75 with a cervical HPV16 infection that either progressed to CIN3+ or cleared (not recorded which). The chain links TRBV2 with TRBJ2-4, with TRBD1 as a weak D call on 6 bases. The sequenced material came from blood buffy coat. The DNA read from the CDR3 is TGTGCCAGCAGTTCGGGACAAACCTATGGT. Its coded protein is CASSSGQTYG. The entire CDR3 is CASSSGQTYGQYF.